This T cell receptor beta chain stems from a study of T cells after yellow fever vaccination. It was through 5'RACE template switching that TCR cDNA was made, with a universal primer site and UMIs added. MiXCR, run by TCRdb on the 5' RACE reads, gives a single entry per CDR3 protein. Among hundreds of thousands of distinct CDR3 sequences listed, over 4.5% were seen once. The V gene's germline CDR1 is SEHNR and CDR2 FQNEAQ (reference sequence). This CDR3 region has 14 residues. Between the trimmed V and J ends, which lost 7 bases and 3 bases, there was a span of 15 bases. Sequencing was performed on CD4+ T cells sorted from PBMCs, taken on the day of the yellow fever booster vaccination. The gene calls are TRBV7-9 and TRBJ1-1, with D hard to call. The source is a man between 18 and 29 years old who received the YFV17D yellow fever vaccine. Here the CDR3 reads CASNPRASDTEAFF. The CDR3 DNA is TGTGCCAGCAACCCCCGCGCCTCCGACACTGAAGCTTTCTTT. Based on the CDR3 plus reference TRBV7-9 and TRBJ1-1, the full variable domain is DTGVSQNPRHKITKRGQNVTFRCDPISEHNRLYWYRQTLGQGPEFLTYFQNEAQLEKSRLLSDRFSAERPKGSFSTLEIQRTEQGDSAMYLCASNPRASDTEAFFGQGTRLTVV.